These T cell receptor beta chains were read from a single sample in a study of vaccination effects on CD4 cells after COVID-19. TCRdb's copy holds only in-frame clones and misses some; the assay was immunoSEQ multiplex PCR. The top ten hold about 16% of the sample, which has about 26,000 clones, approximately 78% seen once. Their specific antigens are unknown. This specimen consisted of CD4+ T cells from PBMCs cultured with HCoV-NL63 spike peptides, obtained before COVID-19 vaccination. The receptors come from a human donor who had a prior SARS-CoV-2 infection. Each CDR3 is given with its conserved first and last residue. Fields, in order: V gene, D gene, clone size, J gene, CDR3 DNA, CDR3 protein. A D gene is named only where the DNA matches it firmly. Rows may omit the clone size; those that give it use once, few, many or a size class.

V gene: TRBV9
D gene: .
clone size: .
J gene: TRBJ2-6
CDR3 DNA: TGTGCCAGCAGCGTAGAGGCCTATGGGGCCAACGTCCTGACTTTC
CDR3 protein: CASSVEAYGANVLTF

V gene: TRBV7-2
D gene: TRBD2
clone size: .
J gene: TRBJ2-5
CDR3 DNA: TGTGCCAGCAGAAGCGGGGGGGCCACGCAGACCCAGTACTTC
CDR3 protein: CASRSGGATQTQYF

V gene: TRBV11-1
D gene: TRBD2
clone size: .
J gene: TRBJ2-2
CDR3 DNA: TGTGCCAGCAGCTTCCGGGGGGGCACCGGGGAGCTGTTTTTT
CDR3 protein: CASSFRGGTGELFF

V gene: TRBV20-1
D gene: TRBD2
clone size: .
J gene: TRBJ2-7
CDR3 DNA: TGCAGTGCCAGTAGGCTAGCGGGAGGGTCCTACGAGCAGTACTTC
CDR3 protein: CSASRLAGGSYEQYF

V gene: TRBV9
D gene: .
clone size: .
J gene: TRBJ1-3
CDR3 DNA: TGTGCCAGCAGCGATCAGGCGATCTCTGGAAACACCATATATTTT
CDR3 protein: CASSDQAISGNTIYF

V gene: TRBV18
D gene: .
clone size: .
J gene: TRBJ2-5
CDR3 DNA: TGTGCCAGCTCACCAGCCGGGGGTCAAGAGACCCAGTACTTC
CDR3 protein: CASSPAGGQETQYF

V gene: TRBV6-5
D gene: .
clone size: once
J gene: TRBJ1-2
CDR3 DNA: TGTGCCAGCAGTTACGTCGGTAACTATGGCTACACCTTC
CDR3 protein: CASSYVGNYGYTF

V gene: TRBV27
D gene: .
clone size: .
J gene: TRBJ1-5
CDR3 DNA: TGTGCCAGCAGTTTATCGATCCCCAGGGGAAGCAATCAGCCCCAGCATTTT
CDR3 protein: CASSLSIPRGSNQPQHF

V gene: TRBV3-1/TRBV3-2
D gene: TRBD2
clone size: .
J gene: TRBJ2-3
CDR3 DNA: TGTGCCAGCAGCCAACAAAGACTAGCTAGAGATACGCAGTATTTT
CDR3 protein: CASSQQRLARDTQYF

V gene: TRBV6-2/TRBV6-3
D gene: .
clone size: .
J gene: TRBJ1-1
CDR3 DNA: TGTGCCAGCAGTTACTCGACAGGAGACATGAACACTGAAGCTTTCTTT
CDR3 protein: CASSYSTGDMNTEAFF

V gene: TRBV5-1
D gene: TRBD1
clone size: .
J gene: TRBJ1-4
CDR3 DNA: TGCGCCAGCAGCCACGGACAGGGATGGTTTGAAAAACTGTTTTTT
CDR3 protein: CASSHGQGWFEKLFF

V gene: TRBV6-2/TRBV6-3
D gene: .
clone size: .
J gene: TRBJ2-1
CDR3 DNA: TGTGCCAGCAGTTACCGACCAGCGGGTTCCTCCTACAATGAGCAGTTCTTC
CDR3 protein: CASSYRPAGSSYNEQFF

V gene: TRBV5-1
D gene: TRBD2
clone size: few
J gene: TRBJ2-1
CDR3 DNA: TGCGCCAGCAGCTTGATGGCGGGAGCTCTTGGTGAGCAGTTCTTC
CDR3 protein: CASSLMAGALGEQFF

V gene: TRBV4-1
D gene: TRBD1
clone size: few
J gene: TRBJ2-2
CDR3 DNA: TGCGCCAGCGGCAAAATCGGACAGGGGGGAAACACCGGGGAGCTGTTTTTT
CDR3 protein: CASGKIGQGGNTGELFF

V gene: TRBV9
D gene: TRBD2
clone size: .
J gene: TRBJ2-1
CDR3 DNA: TGTGCCAGCAGCGCACTAGCGGGAGGTCTCTCGTGGAATGAGCAGTTCTTC
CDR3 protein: CASSALAGGLSWNEQFF

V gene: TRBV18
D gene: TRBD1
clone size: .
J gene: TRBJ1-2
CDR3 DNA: TGTGCCAGCTCACCTTCGACAGGGGCGGGAGCTAACTATGGCTACACCTTC
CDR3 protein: CASSPSTGAGANYGYTF

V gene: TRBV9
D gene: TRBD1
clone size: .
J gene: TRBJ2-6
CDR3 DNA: TGTGCCAGCACGAAAGGGGGCCTCTCTGGGGCCAACGTCCTGACTTTC
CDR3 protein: CASTKGGLSGANVLTF

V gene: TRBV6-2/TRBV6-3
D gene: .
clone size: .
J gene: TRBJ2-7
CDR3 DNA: TGTGCCAGCAGTTCGCCCGGGGAAGTCATCCACGAGCAGTACTTC
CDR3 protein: CASSSPGEVIHEQYF

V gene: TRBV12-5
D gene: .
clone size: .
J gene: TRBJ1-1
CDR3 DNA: TGTGCTAGTGGTTTGGACCTAAACCCAGCTTTCTTT
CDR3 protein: CASGLDLNPAFF

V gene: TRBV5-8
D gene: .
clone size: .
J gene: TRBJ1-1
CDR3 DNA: TGTGCCAGCAATAGGCAGCGGAACACTGAAGCTTTCTTT
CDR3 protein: CASNRQRNTEAFF

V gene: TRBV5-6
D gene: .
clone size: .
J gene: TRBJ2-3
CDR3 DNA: TGTGCCAGCAGCTTGGTGGCAGGGCCAGATACGCAGTATTTT
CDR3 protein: CASSLVAGPDTQYF

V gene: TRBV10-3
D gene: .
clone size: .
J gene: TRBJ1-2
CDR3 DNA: TGTGCCATCAGGGCAGGGCAAGGCTACACCTTC
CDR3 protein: CAIRAGQGYTF

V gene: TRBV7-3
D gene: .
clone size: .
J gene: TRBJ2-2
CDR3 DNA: TGTGCCAGCAGCCCTTTAAACACCGGGGCGGAGCTGTTTTTT
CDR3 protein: CASSPLNTGAELFF

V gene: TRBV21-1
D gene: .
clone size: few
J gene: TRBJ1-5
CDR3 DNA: TGTGCCAGCCCTAACTATAGCAATCAGCCCCAGCATTTT
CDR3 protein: CASPNYSNQPQHF

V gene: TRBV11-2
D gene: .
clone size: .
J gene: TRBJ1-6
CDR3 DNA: TGTGCCAGCACCGAATTAGGCTTCGGCGGTTCACCCCTCCACTTT
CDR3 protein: CASTELGFGGSPLHF

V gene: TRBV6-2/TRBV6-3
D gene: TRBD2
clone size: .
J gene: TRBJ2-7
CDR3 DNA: TGTGCCAGCAGTTACGCGCGGGAGGGAAGGAGCTCCTACGAGCAGTACTTC
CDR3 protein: CASSYAREGRSSYEQYF

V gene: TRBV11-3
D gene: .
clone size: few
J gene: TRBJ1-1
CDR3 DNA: TGTGCCAGCAGCTTAAAGGGGAACACTGAAGCTTTCTTT
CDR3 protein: CASSLKGNTEAFF

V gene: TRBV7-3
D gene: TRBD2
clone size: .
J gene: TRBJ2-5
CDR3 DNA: TGTGCCAGCAGCTTTCTAGCGGGGGGAGCAGAGACCCAGTACTTC
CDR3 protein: CASSFLAGGAETQYF

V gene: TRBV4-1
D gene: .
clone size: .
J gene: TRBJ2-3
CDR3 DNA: TGCGCCAGCTGGAGGGGACAGAGCACAGATACGCAGTATTTT
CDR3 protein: CASWRGQSTDTQYF

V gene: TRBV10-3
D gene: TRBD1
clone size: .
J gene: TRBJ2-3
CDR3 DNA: TGTGCCTCCGCCCGGGACAGGGTGTTCACAGATACGCAGTATTTT
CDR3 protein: CASARDRVFTDTQYF

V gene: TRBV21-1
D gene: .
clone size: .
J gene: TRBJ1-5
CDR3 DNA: TGTGCCAGCAGCCCCCTGGGACAGGGGCCTGAGTATAGCAATCAGCCCCAGCATTTT
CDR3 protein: CASSPLGQGPEYSNQPQHF

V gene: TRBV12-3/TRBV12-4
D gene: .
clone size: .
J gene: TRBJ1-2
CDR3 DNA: TGTGCCAGCAGTGGGGTCAACTATGGCTACACCTTC
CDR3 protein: CASSGVNYGYTF

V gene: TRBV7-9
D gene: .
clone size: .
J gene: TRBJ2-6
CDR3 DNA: TGTGCCAGCAGCTTTCAGGGGTTTGGGGCCAACGTCCTGACTTTC
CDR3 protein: CASSFQGFGANVLTF

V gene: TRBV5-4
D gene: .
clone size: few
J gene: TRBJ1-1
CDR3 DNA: TGTGCCAGCAGCTTGGGGGCAGGGACGAACACTGAAGCTTTCTTT
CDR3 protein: CASSLGAGTNTEAFF

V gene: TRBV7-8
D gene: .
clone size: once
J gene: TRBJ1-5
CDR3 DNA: TGTGCCAGCAGCTTCGCCGACGAGGGATCGTGGCAGCCCCAGCATTTT
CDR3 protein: CASSFADEGSWQPQHF

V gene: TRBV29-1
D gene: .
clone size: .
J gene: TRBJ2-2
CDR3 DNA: TGCAGCGTTGAGGTAGCGGACCACACCGGGGAGCTGTTTTTT
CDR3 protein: CSVEVADHTGELFF

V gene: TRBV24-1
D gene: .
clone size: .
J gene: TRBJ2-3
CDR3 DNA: TGTGCCACCAGTGATTTGAGAGCAGGGGCGGCATACACAGATACGCAGTATTTT
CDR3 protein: CATSDLRAGAAYTDTQYF

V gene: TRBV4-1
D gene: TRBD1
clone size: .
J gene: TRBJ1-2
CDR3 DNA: TGCGCCAGCAGCCAACAGGGGGACTATGGCTACACCTTC
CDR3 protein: CASSQQGDYGYTF

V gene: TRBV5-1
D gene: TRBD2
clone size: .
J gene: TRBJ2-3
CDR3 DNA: TGCGCCAGCAGACGACTAGCGGGGGGCGCAGATACGCAGTATTTT
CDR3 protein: CASRRLAGGADTQYF

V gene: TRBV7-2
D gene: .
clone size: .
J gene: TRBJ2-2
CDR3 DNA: TGTGCCAGCAGCTTATGGGGCATCGCCGGGGAGCTGTTTTTT
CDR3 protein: CASSLWGIAGELFF

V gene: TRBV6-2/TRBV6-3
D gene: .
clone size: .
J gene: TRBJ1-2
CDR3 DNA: TGTGCCAGCAGCCGCAGGGGAGGTGGCTACACCTTC
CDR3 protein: CASSRRGGGYTF

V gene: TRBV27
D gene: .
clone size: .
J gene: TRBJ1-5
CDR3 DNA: TGTGCCAGCAGGGGGACTCAGATTAGCAATCAGCCCCAGCATTTT
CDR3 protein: CASRGTQISNQPQHF

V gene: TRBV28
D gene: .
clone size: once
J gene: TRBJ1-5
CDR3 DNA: TGTGCCAGCAGTTTAGCGATAAGCAATCAGCCCCAGCATTTT
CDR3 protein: CASSLAISNQPQHF

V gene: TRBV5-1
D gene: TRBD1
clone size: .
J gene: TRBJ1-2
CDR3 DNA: TGCGCCAGCAGCTTGGGAGACAGGGTATCCGCTGGCTATCCTAACTATGGCTACACCTTC
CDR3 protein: CASSLGDRVSAGYPNYGYTF

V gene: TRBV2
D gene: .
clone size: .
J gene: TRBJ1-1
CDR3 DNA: TGTGCCAGCAGGAGGGACAACTTGGGGACTGAAGCTTTCTTT
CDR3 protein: CASRRDNLGTEAFF

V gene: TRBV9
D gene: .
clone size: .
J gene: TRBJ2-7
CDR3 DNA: TGTGCCAGCAGCGTAGAGGGCAGTGGCTACGAGCAGTACTTC
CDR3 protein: CASSVEGSGYEQYF

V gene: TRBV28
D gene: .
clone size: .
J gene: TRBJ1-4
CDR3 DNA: TGTGCCAGCAGTCCTTTTAATGAAAAACTGTTTTTT
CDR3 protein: CASSPFNEKLFF

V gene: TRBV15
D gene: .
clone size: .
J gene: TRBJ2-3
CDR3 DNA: TGTGCCACCAGCAGAGATAGAACGGCGTTTAGCACAGATACGCAGTATTTT
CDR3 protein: CATSRDRTAFSTDTQYF